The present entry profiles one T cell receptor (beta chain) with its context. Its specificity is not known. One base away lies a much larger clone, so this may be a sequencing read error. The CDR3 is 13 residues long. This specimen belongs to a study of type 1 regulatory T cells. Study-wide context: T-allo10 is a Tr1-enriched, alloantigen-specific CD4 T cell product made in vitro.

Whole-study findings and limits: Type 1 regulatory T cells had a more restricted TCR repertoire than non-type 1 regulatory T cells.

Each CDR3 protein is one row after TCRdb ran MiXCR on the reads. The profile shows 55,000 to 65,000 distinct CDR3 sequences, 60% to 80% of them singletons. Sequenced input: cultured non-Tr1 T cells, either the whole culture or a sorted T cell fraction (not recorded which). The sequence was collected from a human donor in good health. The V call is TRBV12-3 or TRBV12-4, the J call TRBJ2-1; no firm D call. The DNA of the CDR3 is TGTGCCAGCAGTCCCCTACCGTTCAATGAGGAGTTCTTC. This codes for CASSPLPFNEEFF.